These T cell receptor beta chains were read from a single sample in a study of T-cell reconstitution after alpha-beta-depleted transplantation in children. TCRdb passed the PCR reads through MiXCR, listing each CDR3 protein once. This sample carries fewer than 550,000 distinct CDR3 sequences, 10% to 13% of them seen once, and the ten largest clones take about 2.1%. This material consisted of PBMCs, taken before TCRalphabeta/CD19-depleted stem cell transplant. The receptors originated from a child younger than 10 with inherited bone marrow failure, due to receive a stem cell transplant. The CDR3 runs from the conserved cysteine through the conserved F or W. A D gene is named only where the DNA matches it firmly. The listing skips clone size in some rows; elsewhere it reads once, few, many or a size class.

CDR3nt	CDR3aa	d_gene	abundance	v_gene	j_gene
TGTGCCAGCCAGCGGGAGATGGACGAGCAGTACTTC	CASQREMDEQYF	TRBD2	few	TRBV14	TRBJ2-7
TGCGCCAGCAGCCGGACGGACTTGGGGGAGACCCAGTACTTC	CASSRTDLGETQYF	-	many	TRBV4-1	TRBJ2-5
TGTGCCAGCAGTCCCAAACTAGCGGGAAGGGGCGAGCAGTACTTC	CASSPKLAGRGEQYF	TRBD2	many	TRBV12-3/TRBV12-4	TRBJ2-7
TGTGCCAGCAGCCCCCAGGGGGGGGGGTTGAATGAGCAGTTCTTC	CASSPQGGGLNEQFF	-	-	TRBV9	TRBJ2-1
TGTGCCAGCAAAGACGGACTAGCGGCCTTCGCCGAGCAGTACTTC	CASKDGLAAFAEQYF	TRBD2	-	TRBV12-3/TRBV12-4	TRBJ2-7
TGTGCCAGCATCCCGGGACACAGTCTAATGAACACTGAAGCTTTCTTT	CASIPGHSLMNTEAFF	-	many	TRBV12-3/TRBV12-4	TRBJ1-1
TGTGCCAGCAGCCAAGAAGGGGGCTGGGAGACCCAGTACTTC	CASSQEGGWETQYF	TRBD1	many	TRBV3-1	TRBJ2-5
TGTGCCAGTTTCAGCGCCAACACCGGGGAGCTGTTTTTT	CASFSANTGELFF	-	few	TRBV6-1	TRBJ2-2
TGTGCCAGCAGCTCAGGAGTGGCAGGGGCCAACGTCCTGACTTTC	CASSSGVAGANVLTF	-	few	TRBV7-2	TRBJ2-6
TGTGCCAGCAGTTTCGAACAGCTCGCCGGGGAGCTGTTTTTT	CASSFEQLAGELFF	-	many	TRBV28	TRBJ2-2
TGCGCCAGCAGCCCAGACGTCTACTCTGGAAACACCATATATTTT	CASSPDVYSGNTIYF	-	-	TRBV4-3	TRBJ1-3
TGTGCCAGCAGTTCCCGGGGAGTCTCCTACGAGCAGTACTTC	CASSSRGVSYEQYF	-	-	TRBV27	TRBJ2-7
TGTGCCAGCTCGGCAGGGCCCGCACCTAATCAAGAGACCCAGTACTTC	CASSAGPAPNQETQYF	-	many	TRBV27	TRBJ2-5
TGTGCCAGCAGCCCGGACGCTTGGTACCAAGAGACCCAGTACTTC	CASSPDAWYQETQYF	-	many	TRBV7-2	TRBJ2-5
TGTGCCAGTAGTCTTCGACTGACTAGCGGGAGTATCACCGGGGAGCTGTTTTTT	CASSLRLTSGSITGELFF	TRBD2	-	TRBV19	TRBJ2-2
TGTGCCAGCAGTCACCCGACAGGGAGGGCTTTCTTT	CASSHPTGRAFF	TRBD1	-	TRBV28	TRBJ1-1
TGTGCCACCAGCAGAGGAGGCGCGGGAGAGAAGCAGTACTTC	CATSRGGAGEKQYF	TRBD2	-	TRBV15	TRBJ2-7
TGTGCCAGCAGCTACCTAGCGGATCCTTACAATGAGCAGTTCTTC	CASSYLADPYNEQFF	TRBD2	many	TRBV9	TRBJ2-1
TGTGCCAGCGGCCCCACCCTGGAGGTCTCTGGGGCCAACGTCCTGACTTTC	CASGPTLEVSGANVLTF	-	-	TRBV4-2	TRBJ2-6
TGCAGTGCTGATAGGACCGAGATGAACACTGAAGCTTTCTTT	CSADRTEMNTEAFF	-	many	TRBV20-1	TRBJ1-1
TGCAGCGTTGGCAGGGTAACTTTTAGCTCCTACAATGAGCAGTTCTTC	CSVGRVTFSSYNEQFF	-	few	TRBV29-1	TRBJ2-1
TGCGCCAGCAGCCAAGATTCGTCGGAGACTGGCGAGCAGTACTTC	CASSQDSSETGEQYF	-	many	TRBV4-3	TRBJ2-7
TGCAGCGTTGAAGACGGCCGGGGGGGTGAAAAACTGTTTTTT	CSVEDGRGGEKLFF	-	-	TRBV29-1	TRBJ1-4
TGCGCCAGCAGTGACCGAATTGGGACTTTTAGCTCCTACGAGCAGTACTTC	CASSDRIGTFSSYEQYF	-	many	TRBV10-2	TRBJ2-7
TGTGCCACCACAGATACGCAGTATTTT	CATTDTQYF	-	many	TRBV5-6	TRBJ2-3
TGTGCCAGCAGCTTATCTGCGGGGATTTCTTCTGAAGCTTTCTTT	CASSLSAGISSEAFF	-	many	TRBV7-9	TRBJ1-1
TGCAGTGCTAGCCTAGCGTGGAGCACAGATACGCAGTATTTT	CSASLAWSTDTQYF	-	many	TRBV20-1	TRBJ2-3
TGCAGTGCTAGCGGTGGTGTGGGTGGGGGCGAGCAGTACTTC	CSASGGVGGGEQYF	-	-	TRBV20-1	TRBJ2-7
TGTGCCACCTCCTCCCGGCTGGACAGCTCCTACGAGCAGTACTTC	CATSSRLDSSYEQYF	-	-	TRBV12-3/TRBV12-4	TRBJ2-7
TGTGCCAGCACCGAGGATCAGGGGGTCTATGGCTACACCTTC	CASTEDQGVYGYTF	TRBD1	many	TRBV6-1	TRBJ1-2
TGCGCCAGCAGCTTGACGGGCCCCTTCTCTGGGGCCAACGTCCTGACTTTC	CASSLTGPFSGANVLTF	-	few	TRBV5-1	TRBJ2-6
TGTGCCAGCAGTTACTCCCAGGCGGGAGGCCCAGATACGCAGTATTTT	CASSYSQAGGPDTQYF	TRBD2	many	TRBV6-5	TRBJ2-3
TGCAGCGTTGGATCTCTAGCGGGAGAGAATGAGCAGTTCTTC	CSVGSLAGENEQFF	TRBD2	many	TRBV29-1	TRBJ2-1
TGCAGTGCTAGAGATTGGGACGGCGATGAGCAGTTCTTC	CSARDWDGDEQFF	-	many	TRBV20-1	TRBJ2-1
TGTGCCACAAACCGGGACAGGGGTTTTAATGAGCAGTTCTTC	CATNRDRGFNEQFF	TRBD1	many	TRBV6-1	TRBJ2-1
TGTGCCAGCAGTCCCACCCGGGGGGGCGGGGATTTTCAAGAGACCCAGTACTTC	CASSPTRGGGDFQETQYF	TRBD2	-	TRBV27	TRBJ2-5
TGTGCCAGCAGCTTAAATAGGCAGGGAACGTACTTC	CASSLNRQGTYF	-	many	TRBV7-9	TRBJ2-7
TGTGCCAGCAGCTTAACGGGGGTGGGGGGGAACATTCAGTACTTC	CASSLTGVGGNIQYF	TRBD2	many	TRBV11-2	TRBJ2-4
TGCAGTGCTGGACTAACCGTCGACAATGAGCAGTTCTTC	CSAGLTVDNEQFF	-	-	TRBV20-1	TRBJ2-1
TGTGCTAGTGGTTTGAGTGGACGGAATGAGCAGTTCTTC	CASGLSGRNEQFF	-	many	TRBV12-5	TRBJ2-1
TGCGCCAGCAGTCAATCGATCAAGGGAGAACTTTATGAAAAACTGTTTTTT	CASSQSIKGELYEKLFF	-	many	TRBV23-1	TRBJ1-4
TGTGCCAGCAGTCTGAGGACTAGCGGGAGCTCGGCGTTGTCTTACAATGAGCAGTTCTTC	CASSLRTSGSSALSYNEQFF	TRBD2	many	TRBV12-3/TRBV12-4	TRBJ2-1
TGTGCCAGCAGCTTTGGGACTAGCGTATGGGATGAGCAGTTCTTC	CASSFGTSVWDEQFF	TRBD2	many	TRBV7-6	TRBJ2-1
TGCGCCAGCAGCCAAGATTCGGCCAGGGGGTACGGCACTGAGCAGTTCTTC	CASSQDSARGYGTEQFF	TRBD1	many	TRBV4-1	TRBJ2-1
TGCAGTGCCGGCGAGACTAGAGGCAATGAGCAGTTCTTC	CSAGETRGNEQFF	-	many	TRBV20-1	TRBJ2-1
TGCGCCAGCAGCCCCGGGACACGCTACGAGCAGTACTTC	CASSPGTRYEQYF	-	many	TRBV4-3	TRBJ2-7
TGTGCCAGCAGCTCGGGAGAGTTTTACAATGAGCAGTTCTTC	CASSSGEFYNEQFF	-	-	TRBV5-4	TRBJ2-1
TGTGCCAGCAGCGCCTCTAGCGGGGCAGCCTACGAGCAGTACTTC	CASSASSGAAYEQYF	TRBD2	many	TRBV7-2	TRBJ2-7
TGTGCCACCAGCCCGAGAGCGGGGGGCCATCAGCCCCAGCATTTT	CATSPRAGGHQPQHF	-	many	TRBV15	TRBJ1-5